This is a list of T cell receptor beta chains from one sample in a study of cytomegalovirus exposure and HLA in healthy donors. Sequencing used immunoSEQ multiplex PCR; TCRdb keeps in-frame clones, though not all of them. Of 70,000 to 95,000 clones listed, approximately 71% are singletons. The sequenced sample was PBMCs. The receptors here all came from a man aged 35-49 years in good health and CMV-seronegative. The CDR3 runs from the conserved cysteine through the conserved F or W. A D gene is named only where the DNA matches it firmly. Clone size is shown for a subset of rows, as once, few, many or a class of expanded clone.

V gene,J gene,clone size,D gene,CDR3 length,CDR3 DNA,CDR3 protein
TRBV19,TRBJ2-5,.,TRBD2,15,TGTGCCAGTACCCCTCGGGGACTAGAGAAAGAGACCCAGTACTTC,CASTPRGLEKETQYF
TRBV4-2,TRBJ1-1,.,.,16,TGTGCCAGCAGGGCCGGGAGAACCCGCGTGAACACTGAAGCTTTCTTT,CASRAGRTRVNTEAFF
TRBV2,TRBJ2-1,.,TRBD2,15,TGTGCCAGCAGTGAGACTAGCGGGACCTACAATGAGCAGTTCTTC,CASSETSGTYNEQFF
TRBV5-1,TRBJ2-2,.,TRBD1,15,TGCGCCAGCAGCTTAACGACAGGGAGCACCGGGGAGCTGTTTTTT,CASSLTTGSTGELFF
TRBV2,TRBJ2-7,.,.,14,TGTGCCAGCAAGGTACGGCCTAGCTCCTACGAGCAGTACTTC,CASKVRPSSYEQYF
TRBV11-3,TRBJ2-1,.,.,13,TGTGCCAGCAGCTTATTCCCTAACAATGAGCAGTTCTTC,CASSLFPNNEQFF
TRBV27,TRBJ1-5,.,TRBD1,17,TGTGCCAGCAGATCCGGCGGGGGACAGGGAGGGTATCAGCCCCAGCATTTT,CASRSGGGQGGYQPQHF
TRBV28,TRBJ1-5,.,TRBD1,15,TGTGCCAGCAGTGAGGACAGGGGGCTGGATCAGCCCCAGCATTTT,CASSEDRGLDQPQHF
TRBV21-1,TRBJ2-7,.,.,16,TGTGCCAGCAGCAAAAGACTAGCGGGGGACTCCTACGAGCAGTACTTC,CASSKRLAGDSYEQYF
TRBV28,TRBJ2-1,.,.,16,TGTGCCAGCAGCCTTCCCGTCGGGGTCTCCTACAATGAGCAGTTCTTC,CASSLPVGVSYNEQFF
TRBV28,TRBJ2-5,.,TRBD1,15,TGTGCCAGCACAACGGACAGGGGAGGCCAAGAGACCCAGTACTTC,CASTTDRGGQETQYF
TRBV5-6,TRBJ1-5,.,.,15,TGTGCCAGCAGCTTGGACGGGGGTAGCAATCAGCCCCAGCATTTT,CASSLDGGSNQPQHF
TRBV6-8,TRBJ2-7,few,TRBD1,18,TGTGCCAGCAAAGTGAGGACAGGGATTTCTCGTTCTCTTGACGAGCAGTACTTC,CASKVRTGISRSLDEQYF
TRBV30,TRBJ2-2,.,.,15,TGTGCCTGGAGTGAGGGGTATTATGGTATCGGGGAGCTGTTTTTT,CAWSEGYYGIGELFF
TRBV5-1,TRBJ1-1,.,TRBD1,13,TGCGCCAGCAGCCCCCAGGGGGGCACTGAAGCTTTCTTT,CASSPQGGTEAFF
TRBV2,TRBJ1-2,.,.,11,TGTGCCAGCAGGGACAGTTATGGCTACACCTTC,CASRDSYGYTF
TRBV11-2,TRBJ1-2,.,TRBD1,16,TGTGCCAGCAGCCCCCCCGGAGACAGGGGTGCCTATGGCTACACCTTC,CASSPPGDRGAYGYTF
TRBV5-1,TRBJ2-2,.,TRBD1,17,TGCGCCAGCAGCTTGGCGATACAGGGGATTGGCACCGGGGAGCTGTTTTTT,CASSLAIQGIGTGELFF
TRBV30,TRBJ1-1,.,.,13,TGTGCCTGGAGAGTGGGGGGGAACACTGAAGCTTTCTTT,CAWRVGGNTEAFF
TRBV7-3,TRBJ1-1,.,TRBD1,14,TGTGCCAGCAGCTTGCAGGGGGGTAGCACTGAAGCTTTCTTT,CASSLQGGSTEAFF
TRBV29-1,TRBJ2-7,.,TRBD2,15,TGCAGCGTCCGTGGGGAGGCTAGCGGGAATGGCGAGCAGTACTTC,CSVRGEASGNGEQYF
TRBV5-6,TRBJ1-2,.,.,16,TGTGCCAGCTGCCTTGGCGAGGCGGCAAAGACTAGGGGCTACACCTTC,CASCLGEAAKTRGYTF
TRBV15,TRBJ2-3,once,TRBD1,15,TGTGCCACCAGCGGACAGGGTGATGGCACAGATACGCAGTATTTT,CATSGQGDGTDTQYF
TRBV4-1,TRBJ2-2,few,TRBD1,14,TGCGCCAGCACTGAGGGGGCTGGAACCGGGGAGCTGTTTTTT,CASTEGAGTGELFF
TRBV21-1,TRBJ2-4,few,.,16,TGTGCCAGCACCCAGGACAGTCAGCTAGCCAAAAACATTCAGTACTTC,CASTQDSQLAKNIQYF
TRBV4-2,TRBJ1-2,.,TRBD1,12,TGTGCCAGCGAGGACAGGGTGGGTGGCTACACCTTC,CASEDRVGGYTF
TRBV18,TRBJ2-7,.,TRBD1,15,TGTGCCAGCTCACCGCCGGGACAGGGGGTGTACGAGCAGTACTTC,CASSPPGQGVYEQYF
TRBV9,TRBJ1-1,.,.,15,TGTGCCAGCAGCGTAGGGGGAGTAGCCAACACTGAAGCTTTCTTT,CASSVGGVANTEAFF
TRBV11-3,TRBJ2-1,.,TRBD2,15,TGTGCCAGCAGCGTTAGCGGGGGTACGGTGAGTGAGCAGTTCTTC,CASSVSGGTVSEQFF
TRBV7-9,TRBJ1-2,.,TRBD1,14,TGTGCCAGCAGCATCAGGGGGACCCTTTATGGCTACACCTTC,CASSIRGTLYGYTF
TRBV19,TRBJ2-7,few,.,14,TGTGCCAGTAGGACCGGTGGGGCGCTGGGCGAGCAGTACTTC,CASRTGGALGEQYF
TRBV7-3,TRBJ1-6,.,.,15,TGTGCCAGCAGCTTAGACGGGTCGGCTGGATCACCCCTCCACTTT,CASSLDGSAGSPLHF
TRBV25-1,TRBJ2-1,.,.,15,TGTGCCAGCAGCCCAGGGGGCGGGGGTTACAATGAGCAGTTCTTC,CASSPGGGGYNEQFF
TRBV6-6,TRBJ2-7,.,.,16,TGTGCCAGCCTCCTGGGGACAACGAGTACCTCCTACGAGCAGTACTTC,CASLLGTTSTSYEQYF
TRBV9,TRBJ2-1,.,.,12,TGTGCCAGCAGCGTCGGGTTTGATGAGCAGTTCTTC,CASSVGFDEQFF
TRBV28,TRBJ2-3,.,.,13,TGTGCCATCAAACCCCATAGCGGAGATACGCAGTATTTT,CAIKPHSGDTQYF
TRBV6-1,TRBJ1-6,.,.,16,TGTGCCAGCAGTGTCCTGGGCGCGGGGGTGGATTCACCCCTCCACTTT,CASSVLGAGVDSPLHF
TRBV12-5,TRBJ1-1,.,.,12,TGTGCTAGTCGGGGAGGAGACACTGAAGCTTTCTTT,CASRGGDTEAFF
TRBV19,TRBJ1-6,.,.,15,TGTGCCAGTAGTATCTCCAGTAGCCCTGGGTCGACCCTCCACTTT,CASSISSSPGSTLHF
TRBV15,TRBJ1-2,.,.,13,TGTGCCACCAGCAGAGGCGGGGACTATGGCTACACCTTC,CATSRGGDYGYTF
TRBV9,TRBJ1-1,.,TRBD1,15,TGTGCCAGCAGCGCCAACGACAGGGTGAACACTGAAGCTTTCTTT,CASSANDRVNTEAFF
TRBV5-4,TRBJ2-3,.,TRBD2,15,TGTGCCAGCAGCCTAGGGACTAGCGGCCCGTCTACGCAGTATTTT,CASSLGTSGPSTQYF
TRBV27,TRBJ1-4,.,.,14,TGTGCCAGCAGTCCCTCGCGGGGGGACGAAAAACTGTTTTTT,CASSPSRGDEKLFF
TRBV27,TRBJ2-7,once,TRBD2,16,TGTGCCAGCAGTTCGGTGACTAGCGGGGGATTCTACGAGCAGTACTTC,CASSSVTSGGFYEQYF
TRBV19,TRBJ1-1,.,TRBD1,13,TGTGCCAGTAAATTGACAGGGGGCGAGGAAGCTTTCTTT,CASKLTGGEEAFF
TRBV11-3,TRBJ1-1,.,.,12,TGTGCCAGCAGCCGGGGGAACACTGAAGCTTTCTTT,CASSRGNTEAFF
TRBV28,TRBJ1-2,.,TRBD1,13,TGTGCCAGCATCAGGGGGACCTACTATGGCTACACCTTC,CASIRGTYYGYTF
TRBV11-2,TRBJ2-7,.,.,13,TGTGCCAGCTCGGGGTCTACGGGAGACGAGCAGTACTTC,CASSGSTGDEQYF
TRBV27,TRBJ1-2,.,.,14,TGTGCCAGCAGCCGAGTCGGGGTATTGTATGGCTACACCTTC,CASSRVGVLYGYTF
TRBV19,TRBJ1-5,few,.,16,TGTGCCAGTAGTATTATTGTAAGCCTTAGCAATCAGCCCCAGCATTTT,CASSIIVSLSNQPQHF
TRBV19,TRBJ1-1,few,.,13,TGTGCCAGTAGTCTCGGACAGCTGCTAGAAGCTTTCTTT,CASSLGQLLEAFF
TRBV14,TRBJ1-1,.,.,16,TGTGCCAGCAGCCAAGAAGCGTTGGGGACAAGCACTGAAGCTTTCTTT,CASSQEALGTSTEAFF